A selection of T cell receptor beta chains follows, all from one sample in a study of blood T cell repertoires in COVID-19. Assay: immunoSEQ multiplex PCR; the TCRdb copy retains only in-frame clones and omits some. This table has roughly 260,000 clones, around 89% appearing once. Sequencing input: peripheral blood. All receptors derive from a man aged 55 to 70 who had recovered from COVID-19. CDR3s include the opening cysteine and the closing phenylalanine or tryptophan. D genes are given only for firm matches. The size entry is marked missing in some rows and otherwise reads once, few, many or a size class.

J gene,D gene,V gene,clone size,CDR3 protein,CDR3 DNA
TRBJ2-7,.,TRBV9,.,CASSVRQTQDEQYF,TGTGCCAGCAGCGTAAGACAGACGCAAGACGAGCAGTACTTC
TRBJ2-6,.,TRBV7-2,.,CASSFIVRDSPSGANVLTF,TGTGCCAGCAGCTTCATTGTGCGGGACAGCCCCTCTGGGGCCAACGTCCTGACTTTC
TRBJ2-1,TRBD2,TRBV4-2,.,CASSQNIAGGHNEQFF,TGTGCCAGCAGCCAAAATATAGCGGGGGGCCACAATGAGCAGTTCTTC
TRBJ2-7,.,TRBV4-2,once,CASSHTSRGSYEQYF,TGTGCCAGCAGCCATACTAGCCGGGGCTCCTACGAGCAGTACTTC
TRBJ2-3,.,TRBV30,.,CAWSTGPDTQYF,TGTGCCTGGAGTACAGGGCCAGATACGCAGTATTTT
TRBJ1-1,TRBD1,TRBV10-2,.,CASRLGTANTEAFF,TGCGCCAGCAGACTTGGGACAGCTAACACTGAAGCTTTCTTT
TRBJ2-7,.,TRBV11-2,.,CASSLRETGSYEQYF,TGTGCCAGCAGCCTACGTGAAACGGGGAGCTACGAGCAGTACTTC
TRBJ2-1,TRBD2,TRBV24-1,.,CATSDGLALWNEQFF,TGTGCCACCAGTGATGGACTAGCGTTGTGGAATGAGCAGTTCTTC
TRBJ2-3,.,TRBV19,.,CASQEAGAVDTQYF,TGTGCCAGTCAAGAGGCAGGGGCAGTAGATACGCAGTATTTT
TRBJ2-1,.,TRBV6-4,.,CASSPQIDNEQFF,TGTGCCAGCAGCCCTCAGATCGACAATGAGCAGTTCTTC
TRBJ1-4,TRBD1,TRBV6-5,.,CASGGQAREKLFF,TGTGCCAGCGGAGGACAGGCTCGCGAAAAACTGTTTTTT
TRBJ2-3,TRBD2,TRBV19,.,CASSTIAGGTDTQYF,TGTGCCAGTAGTACAATAGCGGGGGGCACAGATACGCAGTATTTT
TRBJ1-1,TRBD1,TRBV19,.,CASSIHRGGTEAFF,TGTGCCAGTAGTATTCACAGGGGGGGAACTGAAGCTTTCTTT
TRBJ1-1,.,TRBV7-9,.,CASSFVGTSNTEAFF,TGTGCCAGCAGCTTTGTCGGGACAAGCAACACTGAAGCTTTCTTT
TRBJ1-2,.,TRBV29-1,.,CSVIEEGGGYTF,TGCAGCGTAATAGAGGAGGGAGGAGGCTACACCTTC
TRBJ2-7,TRBD1,TRBV7-2,once,CASSLQGQESYEQYF,TGTGCCAGCAGCTTACAGGGACAGGAGTCCTACGAGCAGTACTTC
TRBJ2-2,.,TRBV27,.,CASRRPGQSSGELFF,TGTGCCAGCAGGCGGCCGGGACAATCCTCCGGGGAGCTGTTTTTT
TRBJ2-7,.,TRBV2,.,CASSAGDLQTYEQYF,TGTGCCAGCAGTGCTGGGGACTTACAAACCTACGAGCAGTACTTC